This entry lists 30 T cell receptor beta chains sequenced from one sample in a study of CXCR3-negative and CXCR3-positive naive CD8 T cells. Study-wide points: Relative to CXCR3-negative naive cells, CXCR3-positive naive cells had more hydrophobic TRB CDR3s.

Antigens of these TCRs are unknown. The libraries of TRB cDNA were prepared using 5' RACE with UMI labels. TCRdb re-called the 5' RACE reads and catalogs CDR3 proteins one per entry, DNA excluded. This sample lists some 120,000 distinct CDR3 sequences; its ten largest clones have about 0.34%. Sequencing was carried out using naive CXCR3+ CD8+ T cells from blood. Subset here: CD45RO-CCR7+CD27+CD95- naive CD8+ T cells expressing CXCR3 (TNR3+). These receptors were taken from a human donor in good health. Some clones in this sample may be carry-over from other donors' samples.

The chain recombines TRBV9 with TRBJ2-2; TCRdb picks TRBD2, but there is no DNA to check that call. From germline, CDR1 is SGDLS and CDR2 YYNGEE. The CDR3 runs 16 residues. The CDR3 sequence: CASSANAGLPTGELFF.

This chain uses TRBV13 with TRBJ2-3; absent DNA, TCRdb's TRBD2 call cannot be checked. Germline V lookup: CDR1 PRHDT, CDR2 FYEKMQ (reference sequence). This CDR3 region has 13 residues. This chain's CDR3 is CASSLVPSGEQYF.

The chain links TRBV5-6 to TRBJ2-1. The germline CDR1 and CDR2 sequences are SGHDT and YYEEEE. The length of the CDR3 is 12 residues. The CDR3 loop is CASSLSIDEQFF.

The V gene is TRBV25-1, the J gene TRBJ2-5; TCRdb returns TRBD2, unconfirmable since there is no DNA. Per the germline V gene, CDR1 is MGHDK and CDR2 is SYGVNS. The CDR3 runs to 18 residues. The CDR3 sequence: CASSELTSGTYFQETQYF.

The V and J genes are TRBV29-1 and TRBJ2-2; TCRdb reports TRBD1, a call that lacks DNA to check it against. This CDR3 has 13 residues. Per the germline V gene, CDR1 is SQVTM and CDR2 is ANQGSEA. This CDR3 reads CSGRQGQTGELFF.

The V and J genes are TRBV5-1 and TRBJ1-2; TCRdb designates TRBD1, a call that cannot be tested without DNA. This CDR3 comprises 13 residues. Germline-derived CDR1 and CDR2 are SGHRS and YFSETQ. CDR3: CASSGGPVYGYTF.

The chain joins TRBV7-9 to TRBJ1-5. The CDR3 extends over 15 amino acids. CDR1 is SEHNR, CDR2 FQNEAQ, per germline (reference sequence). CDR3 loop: CASSYSVYSNQPQHF.

CDR3 in amino acids: CASSPTTRDLYGYTF. This chain uses TRBV5-6 with TRBJ1-2; the D call of TRBD1 rests on TCRdb alone, since no DNA is present to check it. Germline V gives CDR1 SGHDT, CDR2 YYEEEE. The CDR3 spans 15 residues.

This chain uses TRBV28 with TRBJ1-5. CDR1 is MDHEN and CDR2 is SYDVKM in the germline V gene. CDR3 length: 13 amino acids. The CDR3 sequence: CASSRDLWQPQHF. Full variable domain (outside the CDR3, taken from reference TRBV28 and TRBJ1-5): DVKVTQSSRYLVKRTGEKVFLECVQDMDHENMFWYRQDPGLGLRLIYFSYDVKMKEKGDIPEGYSVSREKKERFSLILESASTNQTSMYLCASSRDLWQPQHFGDGTRLSIL.

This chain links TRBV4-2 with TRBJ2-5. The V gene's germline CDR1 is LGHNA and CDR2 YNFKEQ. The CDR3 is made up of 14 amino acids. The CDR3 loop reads CASSQELARETQYF.

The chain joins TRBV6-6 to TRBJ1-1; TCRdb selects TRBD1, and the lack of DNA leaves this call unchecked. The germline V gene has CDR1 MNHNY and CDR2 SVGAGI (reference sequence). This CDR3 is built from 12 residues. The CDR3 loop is CASSYLGAEAFF.

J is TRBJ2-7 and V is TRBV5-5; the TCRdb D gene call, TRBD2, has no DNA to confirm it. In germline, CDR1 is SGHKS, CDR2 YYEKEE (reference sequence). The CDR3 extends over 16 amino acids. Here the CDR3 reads CASTPPAGTPDYEQYF.

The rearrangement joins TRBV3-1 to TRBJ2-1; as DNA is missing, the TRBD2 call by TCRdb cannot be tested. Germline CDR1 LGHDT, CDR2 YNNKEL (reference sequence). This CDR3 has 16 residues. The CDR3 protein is CASSESGLAVLSEQFF.

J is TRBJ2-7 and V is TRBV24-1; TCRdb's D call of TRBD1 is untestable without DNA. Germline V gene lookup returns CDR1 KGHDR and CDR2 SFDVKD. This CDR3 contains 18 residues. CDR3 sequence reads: CATSDTRPTTGGIDEQYF.

The CDR3 sequence is CSVESGAGANVLTF. V usage is TRBV29-1 and J usage is TRBJ2-6; TCRdb reports TRBD1, a call that lacks DNA to check it against. The CDR3 spans 14 residues. Germline CDR1 reads SQVTM; CDR2 reads ANQGSEA.

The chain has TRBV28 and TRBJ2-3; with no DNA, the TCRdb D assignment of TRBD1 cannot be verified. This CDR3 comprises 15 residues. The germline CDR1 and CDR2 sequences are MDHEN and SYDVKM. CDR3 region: CASSLLLQGADTQYF. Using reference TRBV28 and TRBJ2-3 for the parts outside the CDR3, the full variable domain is DVKVTQSSRYLVKRTGEKVFLECVQDMDHENMFWYRQDPGLGLRLIYFSYDVKMKEKGDIPEGYSVSREKKERFSLILESASTNQTSMYLCASSLLLQGADTQYFGPGTRLTVL.

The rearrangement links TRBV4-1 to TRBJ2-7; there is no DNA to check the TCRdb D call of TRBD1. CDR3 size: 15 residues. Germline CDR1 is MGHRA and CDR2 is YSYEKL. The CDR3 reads CASSLSGTGDYEQYF.

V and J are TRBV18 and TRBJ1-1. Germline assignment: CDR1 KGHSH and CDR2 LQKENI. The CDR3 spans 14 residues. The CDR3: CASSPPTQNTEAFF.

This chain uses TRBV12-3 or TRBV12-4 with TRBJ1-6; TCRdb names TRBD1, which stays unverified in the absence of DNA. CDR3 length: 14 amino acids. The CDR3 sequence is CASSMDRGPSPLHF.

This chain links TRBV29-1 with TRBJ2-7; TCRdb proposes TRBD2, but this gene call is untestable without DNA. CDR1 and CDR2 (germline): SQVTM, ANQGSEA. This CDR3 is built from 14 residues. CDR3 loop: CSALGGPLSYEQYF.

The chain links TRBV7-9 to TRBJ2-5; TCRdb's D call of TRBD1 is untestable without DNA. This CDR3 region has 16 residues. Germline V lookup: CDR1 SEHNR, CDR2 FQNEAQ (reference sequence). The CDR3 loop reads CASDRADDSDWETQYF.

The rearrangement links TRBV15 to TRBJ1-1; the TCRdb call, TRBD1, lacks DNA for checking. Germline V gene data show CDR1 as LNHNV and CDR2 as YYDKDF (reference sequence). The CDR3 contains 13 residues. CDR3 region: CATSRGAVEEAFF. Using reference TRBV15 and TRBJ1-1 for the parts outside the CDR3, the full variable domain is DAMVIQNPRYQVTQFGKPVTLSCSQTLNHNVMYWYQQKSSQAPKLLFHYYDKDFNNEADTPDNFQSRRPNTSFCFLDIRSPGLGDTAMYLCATSRGAVEEAFFGQGTRLTVV.

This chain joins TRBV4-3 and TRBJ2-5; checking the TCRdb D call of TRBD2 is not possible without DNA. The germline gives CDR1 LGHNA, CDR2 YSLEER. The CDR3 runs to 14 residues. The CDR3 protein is CASRDLAAGETQYF.

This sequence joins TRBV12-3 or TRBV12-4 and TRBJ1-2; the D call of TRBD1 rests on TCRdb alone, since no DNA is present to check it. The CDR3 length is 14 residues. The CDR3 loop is CASSPRQGLWGYTF.

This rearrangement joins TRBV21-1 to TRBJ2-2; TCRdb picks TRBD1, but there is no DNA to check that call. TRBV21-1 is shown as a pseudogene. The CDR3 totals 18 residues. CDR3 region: CASSKVVGPKGHTGELFF.

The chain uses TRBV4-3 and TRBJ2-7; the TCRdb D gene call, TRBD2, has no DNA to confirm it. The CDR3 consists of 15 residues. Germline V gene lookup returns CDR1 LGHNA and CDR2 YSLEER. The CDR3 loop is CASSQEASGAYEQYF.

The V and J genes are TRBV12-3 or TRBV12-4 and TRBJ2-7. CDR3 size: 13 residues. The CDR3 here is CASSLSGVYEQYF.

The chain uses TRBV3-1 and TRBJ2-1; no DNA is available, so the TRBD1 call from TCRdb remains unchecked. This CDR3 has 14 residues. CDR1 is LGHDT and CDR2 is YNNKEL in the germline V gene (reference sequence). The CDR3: CASSLPGSRNEQFF.

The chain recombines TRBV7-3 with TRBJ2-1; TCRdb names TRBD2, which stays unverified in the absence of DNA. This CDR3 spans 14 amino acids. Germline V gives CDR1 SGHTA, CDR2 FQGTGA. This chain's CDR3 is CASSLGGGPNEQFF.

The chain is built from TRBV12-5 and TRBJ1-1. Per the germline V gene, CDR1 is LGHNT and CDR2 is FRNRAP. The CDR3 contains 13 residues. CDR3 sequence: CASGLGHNPEAFF.